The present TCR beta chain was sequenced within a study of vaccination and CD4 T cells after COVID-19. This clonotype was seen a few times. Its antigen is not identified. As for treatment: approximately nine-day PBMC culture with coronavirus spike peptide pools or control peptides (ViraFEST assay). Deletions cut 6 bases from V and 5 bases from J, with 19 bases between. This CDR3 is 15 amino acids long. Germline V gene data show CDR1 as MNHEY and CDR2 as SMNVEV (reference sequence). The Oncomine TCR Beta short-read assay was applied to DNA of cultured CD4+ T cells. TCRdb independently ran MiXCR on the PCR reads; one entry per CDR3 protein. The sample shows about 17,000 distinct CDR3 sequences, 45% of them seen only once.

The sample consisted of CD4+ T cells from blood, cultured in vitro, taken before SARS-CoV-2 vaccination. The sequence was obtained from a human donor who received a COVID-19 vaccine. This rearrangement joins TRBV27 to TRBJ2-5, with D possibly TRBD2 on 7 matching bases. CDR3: CASSSRRGGWETQYF. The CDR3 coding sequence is TGTGCCAGCAGCTCTCGGAGGGGGGGTTGGGAGACCCAGTACTTC.